The count of the clone carrying this TCR beta chain is one. These data belong to a study of blood T cell repertoires in COVID-19. Study in general: Italy, Spain and the United States were the sources of the convalescent and acute COVID-19 samples.

Trimming removed 7 bases from V and 4 bases from J, with 11 bases in between. The CDR3 extends over 13 amino acids. Germline V gene data show CDR1 as SNHLY and CDR2 as FYNNEI. Clones were sequenced by immunoSEQ multiplex PCR, and TCRdb holds only the in-frame ones, with some missing. The data contain tens of thousands of clones, around 85% of them singletons. V usage is TRBV2 and J usage is TRBJ2-1, with D uncertain. The sample was peripheral blood. This sequence originates from a human donor in a cohort sampled during active COVID-19. This chain's CDR3 is CASTSRSYNEQFF. CDR3 DNA: TGTGCCAGCACCTCCCGGAGTTACAATGAGCAGTTCTTC. Full variable domain (missing parts from reference TRBV2 and TRBJ2-1): EPEVTQTPSHQVTQMGQEVILRCVPISNHLYFYWYRQILGQKVEFLVSFYNNEISEKSEIFDDQFSVERPDGSNFTLKIRSTKLEDSAMYFCASTSRSYNEQFFGPGTRLTVL.